The rows below give T cell receptor beta chains drawn from one sample of a study of shared clonotypes between healthy human individuals. Clones were sequenced by immunoSEQ multiplex PCR, and TCRdb holds only the in-frame ones, with some missing. The sample lists approximately 2.5 million clones; 93% were seen once. Specimen: naive CD4+ T cells from PBMCs. These receptors came from a man between 18 and 35 years old in good health. Some clones in this sample may be carry-over from other donors' samples. Both conserved end residues are part of each CDR3. D genes are given only for firm matches. For some rows the clone size is stated as once, few or many, or as a class when expanded; others skip it.

d_gene	j_gene	v_gene	abundance	CDR3nt	CDR3aa
TRBD1	TRBJ2-7	TRBV28	few	TGTGCCAGCAGCCCCCCTAGGGGACAGGGCTCAGGGGAGCAGTACTTC	CASSPPRGQGSGEQYF
-	TRBJ1-1	TRBV7-9	-	TGTGCCAGCAGCTTATATGGTGGTCGGGGGGCGACCACTGAAGCTTTCTTT	CASSLYGGRGATTEAFF
-	TRBJ2-2	TRBV5-1	-	TGCGCCAGCAGCTCCGCCATAGACACCGGGGAGCTGTTTTTT	CASSSAIDTGELFF
-	TRBJ1-1	TRBV12-5	few	TGTGCTAGTGGATATCAAGGGGACACTGAAGCTTTCTTT	CASGYQGDTEAFF
-	TRBJ1-3	TRBV19	-	TGTGCCAGTAGTCGGGCGGATACCTCTGGAAACACCATATATTTT	CASSRADTSGNTIYF
-	TRBJ1-6	TRBV28	-	TGTGCCAGCACCCAGGGGATCAGCTCCTATAATTCACCCCTCCACTTT	CASTQGISSYNSPLHF
-	TRBJ2-6	TRBV15	-	TGTGCCACCAGCAGAGGGAGCTCTGGGGCCAACGTCCTGACTTTC	CATSRGSSGANVLTF
-	TRBJ1-1	TRBV5-4	-	TGTGCCAGCAGGACGAACACTGAAGCTTTCTTT	CASRTNTEAFF
-	TRBJ1-5	TRBV29-1	-	TGCAGCGTTTCTGGGAGCCCCAATCAGCCCCAGCATTTT	CSVSGSPNQPQHF
TRBD2	TRBJ2-5	TRBV29-1	-	TGCAGCGTTGTGGGGGAGGGCCGGGGTGAGACCCAGTACTTC	CSVVGEGRGETQYF
TRBD1	TRBJ2-2	TRBV19	-	TGTGCCAGTAGTATTTTGGTCGGACAGGGGAAGACCGGGGAGCTGTTTTTT	CASSILVGQGKTGELFF
TRBD2	TRBJ2-5	TRBV18	-	TGTGCCAGCTCACCACTCCCGGGGGGAGAGACCCAGTACTTC	CASSPLPGGETQYF
TRBD1	TRBJ1-3	TRBV5-1	-	TGCGCCAGCAGCTTGCCGGGACAGGGCTCTGGAAACACCATATATTTT	CASSLPGQGSGNTIYF
-	TRBJ1-6	TRBV4-2	-	TGTGCCAGCAGCCAAGAGTGGCGGCAGGGTAATTCACCCCTCCACTTT	CASSQEWRQGNSPLHF
-	TRBJ2-6	TRBV6-5	-	TGTGCCAGCAGTTACAACAGGGCATCTGGGGCCAACGTCCTGACTTTC	CASSYNRASGANVLTF
-	TRBJ1-1	TRBV18	few	TGTGCCAGCTACGCGGGCAGGGCGAACACTGAAGCTTTCTTT	CASYAGRANTEAFF
-	TRBJ2-6	TRBV7-2	-	TGTGCCAGCAGCTTAGCCATCTCTGGGGCCAACGTCCTGACTTTC	CASSLAISGANVLTF
TRBD1	TRBJ2-3	TRBV4-2	-	TGTGCCAGCAGCCCGCTTTGGGGGACAGGGGTGGATACGCAGTATTTT	CASSPLWGTGVDTQYF
-	TRBJ2-3	TRBV5-1	-	TGCGCCAGCAGCCTAGGACAGTGGTCTAAGGCAGATACGCAGTATTTT	CASSLGQWSKADTQYF
-	TRBJ2-7	TRBV28	-	TGTGCCAGCAGTCTGCCTAGCGAGCGCTACGAGCAGTACTTC	CASSLPSERYEQYF
-	TRBJ1-5	TRBV6-1	-	TGTGCCAGCAGTGAACCGGGACTCTGGGGCAATCAGCCCCAGCATTTT	CASSEPGLWGNQPQHF
-	TRBJ2-1	TRBV7-3	-	TGTGCCAGCAGCCGAGGAGTTGGCAATGAGCAGTTCTTC	CASSRGVGNEQFF